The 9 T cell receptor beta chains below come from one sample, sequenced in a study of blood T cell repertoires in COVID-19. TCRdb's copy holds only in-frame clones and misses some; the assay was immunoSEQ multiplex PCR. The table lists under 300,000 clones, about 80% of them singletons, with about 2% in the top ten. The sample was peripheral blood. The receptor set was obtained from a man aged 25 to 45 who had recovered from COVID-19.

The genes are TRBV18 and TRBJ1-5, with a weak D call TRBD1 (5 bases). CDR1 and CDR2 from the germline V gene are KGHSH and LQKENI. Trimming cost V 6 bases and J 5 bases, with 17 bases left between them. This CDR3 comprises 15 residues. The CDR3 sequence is CASSPSGGVDQPQHF. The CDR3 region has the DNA TGTGCCAGCTCCCCCAGTGGAGGGGTTGATCAGCCCCAGCATTTT.

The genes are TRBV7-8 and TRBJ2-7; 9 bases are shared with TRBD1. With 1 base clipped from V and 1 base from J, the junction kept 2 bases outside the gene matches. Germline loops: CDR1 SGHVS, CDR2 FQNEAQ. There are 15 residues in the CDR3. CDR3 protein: CASSLGQGGSYEQYV. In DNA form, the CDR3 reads TGTGCCAGCAGCTTAGGACAGGGGGGTTCCTACGAGCAGTACGTC.

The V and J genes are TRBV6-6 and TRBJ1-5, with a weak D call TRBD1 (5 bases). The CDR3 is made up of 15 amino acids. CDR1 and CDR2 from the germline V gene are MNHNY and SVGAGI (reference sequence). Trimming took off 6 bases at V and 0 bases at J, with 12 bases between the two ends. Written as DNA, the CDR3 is TGTGCCAGCAGGCAGGGCCTGTATAGCAATCAGCCCCAGCATTTT. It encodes CASRQGLYSNQPQHF.

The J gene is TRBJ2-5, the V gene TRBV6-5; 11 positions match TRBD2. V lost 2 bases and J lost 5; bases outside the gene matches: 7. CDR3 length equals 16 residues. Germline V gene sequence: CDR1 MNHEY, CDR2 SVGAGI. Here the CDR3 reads CASSYPSSGGAETQYF. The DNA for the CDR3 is TGTGCCAGCAGTTACCCGAGTAGCGGGGGGGCGGAGACCCAGTACTTC.

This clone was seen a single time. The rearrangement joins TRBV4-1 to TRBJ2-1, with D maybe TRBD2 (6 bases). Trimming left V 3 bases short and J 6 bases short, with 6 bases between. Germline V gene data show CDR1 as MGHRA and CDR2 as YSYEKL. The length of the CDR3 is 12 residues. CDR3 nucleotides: TGCGCCAGCAGCCATAGCGGCAATGAGCAGTTCTTC. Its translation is CASSHSGNEQFF.

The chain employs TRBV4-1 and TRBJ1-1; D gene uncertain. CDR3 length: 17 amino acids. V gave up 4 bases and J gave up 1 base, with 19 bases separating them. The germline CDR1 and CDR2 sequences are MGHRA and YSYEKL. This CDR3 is CASSRTGSGEENTEAFF. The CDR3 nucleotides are TGCGCCAGCAGCCGGACCGGTAGTGGGGAGGAGAACACTGAAGCTTTCTTT.

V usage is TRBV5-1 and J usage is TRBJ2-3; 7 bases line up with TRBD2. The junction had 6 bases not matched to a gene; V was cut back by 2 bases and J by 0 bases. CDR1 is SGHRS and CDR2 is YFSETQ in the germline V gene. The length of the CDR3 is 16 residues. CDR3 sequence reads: CASSFETSPSTDTQYF. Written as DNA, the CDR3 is TGCGCCAGCAGCTTTGAGACTAGCCCGAGCACAGATACGCAGTATTTT.

The CDR3 loop is CASSPGGDGSNKETQYF. The CDR3 nucleotides read TGTGCCAGCAGCCCCGGGGGAGACGGGAGTAATAAAGAGACCCAGTACTTC. This chain uses TRBV9 with TRBJ2-5; possible D gene TRBD2, 6 bases. Deletions cut 4 bases from V and 3 bases from J, with 22 bases between. CDR1 is SGDLS, CDR2 YYNGEE, per germline. This CDR3 region has 17 residues.

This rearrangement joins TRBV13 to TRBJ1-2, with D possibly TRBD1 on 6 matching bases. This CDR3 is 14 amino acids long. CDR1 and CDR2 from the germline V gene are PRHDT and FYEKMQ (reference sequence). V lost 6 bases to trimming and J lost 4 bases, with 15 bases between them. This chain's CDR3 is CASSQSGASYGYTF. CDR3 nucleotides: TGTGCCAGCAGTCAGTCAGGGGCGAGCTATGGCTACACCTTC.